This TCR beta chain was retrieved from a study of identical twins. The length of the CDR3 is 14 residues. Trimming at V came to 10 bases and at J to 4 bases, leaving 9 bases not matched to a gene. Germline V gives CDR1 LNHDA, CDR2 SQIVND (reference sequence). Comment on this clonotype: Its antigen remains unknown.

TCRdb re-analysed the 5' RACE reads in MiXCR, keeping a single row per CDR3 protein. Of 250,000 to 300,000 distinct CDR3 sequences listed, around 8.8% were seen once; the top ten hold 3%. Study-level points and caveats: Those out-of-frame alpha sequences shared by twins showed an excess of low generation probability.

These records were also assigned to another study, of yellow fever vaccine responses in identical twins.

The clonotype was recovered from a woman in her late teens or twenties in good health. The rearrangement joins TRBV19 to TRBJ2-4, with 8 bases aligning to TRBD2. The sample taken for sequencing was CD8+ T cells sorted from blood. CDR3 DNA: TGTGCCATCAGCCCGGGACTAGATAAAAACATTCAGTACTTC. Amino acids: CAISPGLDKNIQYF.